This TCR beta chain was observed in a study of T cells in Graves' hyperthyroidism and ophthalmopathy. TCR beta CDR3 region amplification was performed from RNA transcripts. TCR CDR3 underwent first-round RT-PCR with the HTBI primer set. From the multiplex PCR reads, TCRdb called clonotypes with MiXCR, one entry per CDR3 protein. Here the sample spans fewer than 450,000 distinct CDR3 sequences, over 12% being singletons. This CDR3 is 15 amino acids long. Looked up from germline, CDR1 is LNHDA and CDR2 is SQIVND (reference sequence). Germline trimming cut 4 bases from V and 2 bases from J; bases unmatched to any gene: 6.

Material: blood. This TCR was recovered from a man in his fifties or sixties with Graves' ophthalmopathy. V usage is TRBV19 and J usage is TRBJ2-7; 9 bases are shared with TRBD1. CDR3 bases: TGTGCCAGTAGTACCAGACAGGGGGGGACCTACGAGCAGTACTTC. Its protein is CASSTRQGGTYEQYF.